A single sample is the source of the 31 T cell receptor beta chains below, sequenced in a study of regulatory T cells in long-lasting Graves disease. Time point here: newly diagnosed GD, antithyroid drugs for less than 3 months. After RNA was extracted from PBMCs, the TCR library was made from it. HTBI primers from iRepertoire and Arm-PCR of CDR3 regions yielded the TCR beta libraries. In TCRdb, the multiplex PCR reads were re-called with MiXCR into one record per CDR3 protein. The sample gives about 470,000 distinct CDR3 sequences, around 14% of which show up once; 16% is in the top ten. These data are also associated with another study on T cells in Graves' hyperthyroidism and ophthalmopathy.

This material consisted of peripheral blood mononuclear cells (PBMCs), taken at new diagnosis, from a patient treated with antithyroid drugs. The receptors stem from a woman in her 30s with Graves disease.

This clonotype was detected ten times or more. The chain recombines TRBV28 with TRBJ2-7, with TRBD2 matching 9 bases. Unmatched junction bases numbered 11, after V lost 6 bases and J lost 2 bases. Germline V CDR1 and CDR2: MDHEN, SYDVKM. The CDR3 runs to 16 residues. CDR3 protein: CASSSPGLAGTYEQYF. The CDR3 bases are TGTGCCAGCAGCTCCCCGGGCCTAGCGGGAACCTACGAGCAGTACTTC.

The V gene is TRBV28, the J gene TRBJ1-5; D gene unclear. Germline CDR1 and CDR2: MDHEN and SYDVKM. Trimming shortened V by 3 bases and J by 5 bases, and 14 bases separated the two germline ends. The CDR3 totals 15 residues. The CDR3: CASSLSTGRHQPQHF. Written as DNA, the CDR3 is TGTGCCAGCAGTTTGAGTACCGGCCGCCATCAGCCCCAGCATTTT.

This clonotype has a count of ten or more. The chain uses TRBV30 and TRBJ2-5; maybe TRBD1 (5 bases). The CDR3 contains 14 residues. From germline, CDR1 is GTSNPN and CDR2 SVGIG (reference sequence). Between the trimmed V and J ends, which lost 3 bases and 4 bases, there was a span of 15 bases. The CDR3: CAWSLKGQGETQYF. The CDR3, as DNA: TGTGCCTGGAGCCTAAAGGGGCAGGGAGAGACCCAGTACTTC.

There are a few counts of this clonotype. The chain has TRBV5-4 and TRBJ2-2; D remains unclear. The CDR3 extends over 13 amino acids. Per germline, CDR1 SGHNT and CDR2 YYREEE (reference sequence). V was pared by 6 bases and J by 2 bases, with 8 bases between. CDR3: CASKAFNTGELFF. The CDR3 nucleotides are TGTGCCAGCAAAGCTTTCAACACCGGGGAGCTGTTTTTT.

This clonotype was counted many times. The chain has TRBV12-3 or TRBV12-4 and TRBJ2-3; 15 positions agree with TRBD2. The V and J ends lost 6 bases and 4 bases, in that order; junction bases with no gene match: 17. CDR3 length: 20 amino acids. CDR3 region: CASSTPRLGLAGGFSDTQYF. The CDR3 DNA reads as TGTGCCAGCAGCACCCCCCGCCTGGGACTAGCGGGAGGTTTCTCAGATACGCAGTATTTT.

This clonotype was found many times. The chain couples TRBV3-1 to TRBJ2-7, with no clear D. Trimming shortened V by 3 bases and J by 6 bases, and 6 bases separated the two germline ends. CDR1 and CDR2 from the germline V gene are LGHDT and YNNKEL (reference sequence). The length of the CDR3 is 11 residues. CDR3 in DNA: TGTGCCAGCAGCCAGAAAGCCGAGCAGTACTTC. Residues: CASSQKAEQYF.

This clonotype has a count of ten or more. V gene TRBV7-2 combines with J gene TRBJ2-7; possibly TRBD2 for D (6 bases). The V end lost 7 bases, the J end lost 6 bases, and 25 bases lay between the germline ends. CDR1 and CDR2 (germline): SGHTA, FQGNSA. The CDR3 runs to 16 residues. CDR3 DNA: TGTGCCAGCACAAACCGTAGGTGGGACTCCTACCCCGAGCAGTACTTC. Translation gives CASTNRRWDSYPEQYF.

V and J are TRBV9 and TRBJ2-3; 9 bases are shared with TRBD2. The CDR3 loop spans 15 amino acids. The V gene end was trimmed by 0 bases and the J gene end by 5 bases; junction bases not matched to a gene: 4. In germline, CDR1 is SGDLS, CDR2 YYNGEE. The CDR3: CASSVEIAGEDTQYF. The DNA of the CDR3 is TGTGCCAGCAGCGTAGAGATAGCGGGAGAAGATACGCAGTATTTT.

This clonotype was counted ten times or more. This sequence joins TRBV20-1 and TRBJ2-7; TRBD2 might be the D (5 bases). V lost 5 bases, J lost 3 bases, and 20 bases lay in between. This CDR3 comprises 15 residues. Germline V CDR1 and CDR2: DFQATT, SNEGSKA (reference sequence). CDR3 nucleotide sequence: TGCAGTGCTCAGGCTTGGAGCGGCCTAAGCTACGAGCAGTACTTC. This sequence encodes CSAQAWSGLSYEQYF.

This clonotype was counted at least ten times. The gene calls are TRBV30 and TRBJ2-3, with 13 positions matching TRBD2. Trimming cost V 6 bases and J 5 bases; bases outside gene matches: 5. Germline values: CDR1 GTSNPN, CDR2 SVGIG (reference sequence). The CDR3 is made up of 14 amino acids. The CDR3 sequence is CACTSGRAVDTQYF. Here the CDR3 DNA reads TGTGCCTGCACTAGCGGGAGGGCCGTAGATACGCAGTATTTT.

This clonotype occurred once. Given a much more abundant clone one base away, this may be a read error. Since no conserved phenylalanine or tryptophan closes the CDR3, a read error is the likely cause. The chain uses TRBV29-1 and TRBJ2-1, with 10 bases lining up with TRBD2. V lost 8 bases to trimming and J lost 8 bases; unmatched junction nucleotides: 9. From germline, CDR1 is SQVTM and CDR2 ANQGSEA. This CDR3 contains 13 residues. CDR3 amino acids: CSLAGEEWDEQFC. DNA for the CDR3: TGCAGCCTAGCGGGGGAGGAGTGGGATGAGCAGTTCTGC.

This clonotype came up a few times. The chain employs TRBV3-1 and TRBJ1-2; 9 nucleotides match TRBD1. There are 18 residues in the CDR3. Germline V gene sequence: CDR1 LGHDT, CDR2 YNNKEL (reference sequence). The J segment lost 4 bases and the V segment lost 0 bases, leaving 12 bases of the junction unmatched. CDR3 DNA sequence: TGTGCCAGCAGCCAAGATAGTGCCGGGACAGGGAGGACCTATGGCTACACCTTC. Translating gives CASSQDSAGTGRTYGYTF.

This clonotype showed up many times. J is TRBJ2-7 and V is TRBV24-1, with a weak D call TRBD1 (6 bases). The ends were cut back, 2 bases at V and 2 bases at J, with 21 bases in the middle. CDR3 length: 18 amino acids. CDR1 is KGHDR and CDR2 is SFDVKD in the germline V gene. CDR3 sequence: CATSDSSQGNSRPYEQYF. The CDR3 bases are TGTGCCACCAGTGATTCGAGCCAGGGGAACTCGCGTCCCTACGAGCAGTACTTC.

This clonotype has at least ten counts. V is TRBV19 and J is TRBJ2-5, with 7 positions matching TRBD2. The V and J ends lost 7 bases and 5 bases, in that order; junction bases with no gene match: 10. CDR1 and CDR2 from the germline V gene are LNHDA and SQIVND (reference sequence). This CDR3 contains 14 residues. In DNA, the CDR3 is TGTGCCAGTACCCGCGGGAAGGGAGGGGAGACCCAGTACTTC. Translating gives CASTRGKGGETQYF.

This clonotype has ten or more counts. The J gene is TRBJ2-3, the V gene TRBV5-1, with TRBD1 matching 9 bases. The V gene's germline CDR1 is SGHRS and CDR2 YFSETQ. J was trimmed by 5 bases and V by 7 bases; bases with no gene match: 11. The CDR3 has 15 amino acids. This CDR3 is CASGPGQGVGDTQYF. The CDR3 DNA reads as TGCGCCAGCGGCCCGGGACAGGGAGTTGGAGATACGCAGTATTTT.

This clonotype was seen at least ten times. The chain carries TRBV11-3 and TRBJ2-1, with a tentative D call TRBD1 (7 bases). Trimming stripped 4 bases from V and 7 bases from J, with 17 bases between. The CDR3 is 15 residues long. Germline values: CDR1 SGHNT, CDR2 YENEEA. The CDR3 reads CASSSRRQGGNEQFF. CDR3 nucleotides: TGTGCCAGCAGCTCCCGAAGACAGGGAGGAAATGAGCAGTTCTTC.

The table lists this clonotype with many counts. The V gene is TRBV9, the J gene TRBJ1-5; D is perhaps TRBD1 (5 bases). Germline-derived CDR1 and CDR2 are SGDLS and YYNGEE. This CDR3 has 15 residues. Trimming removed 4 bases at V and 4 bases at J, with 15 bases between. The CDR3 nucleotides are TGTGCCAGCAGCCCCCTCGAAGGGACTAATCAGCCCCAGCATTTT. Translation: CASSPLEGTNQPQHF.

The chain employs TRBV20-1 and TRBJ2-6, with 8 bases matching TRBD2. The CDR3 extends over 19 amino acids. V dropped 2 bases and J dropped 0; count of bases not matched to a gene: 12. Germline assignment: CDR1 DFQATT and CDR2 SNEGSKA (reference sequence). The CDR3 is CSARRAGAELISGANVLTF. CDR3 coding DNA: TGCAGTGCTAGACGAGCGGGGGCTGAGTTGATCTCTGGGGCCAACGTCCTGACTTTC.

The CDR3 DNA reads TGCGCCTCCTGGGCCTCGTGGGGGCCGCAGTATTTT. Protein sequence: CASWASWGPQYF. The chain joins TRBV5-1 to TRBJ2-3; D perhaps matches TRBD1 (6 bases). CDR1 SGHRS and CDR2 YFSETQ come from the germline V gene. V lost 10 bases to trimming and J lost 10 bases, with 19 bases between them. The CDR3 runs 12 residues.

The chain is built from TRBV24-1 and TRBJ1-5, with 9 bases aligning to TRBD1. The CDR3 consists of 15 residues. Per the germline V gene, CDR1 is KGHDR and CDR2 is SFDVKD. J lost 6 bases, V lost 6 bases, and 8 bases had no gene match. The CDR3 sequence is CATSFPGQGVQPQHF. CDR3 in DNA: TGTGCCACCAGTTTTCCGGGACAGGGTGTTCAGCCCCAGCATTTT.

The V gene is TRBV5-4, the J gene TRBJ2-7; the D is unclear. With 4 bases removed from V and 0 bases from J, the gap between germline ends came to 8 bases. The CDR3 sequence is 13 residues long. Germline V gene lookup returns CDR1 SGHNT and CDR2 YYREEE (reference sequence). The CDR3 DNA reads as TGTGCCAGCAGCACCACCCCCTCCTACGAGCAGTACTTC. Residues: CASSTTPSYEQYF.

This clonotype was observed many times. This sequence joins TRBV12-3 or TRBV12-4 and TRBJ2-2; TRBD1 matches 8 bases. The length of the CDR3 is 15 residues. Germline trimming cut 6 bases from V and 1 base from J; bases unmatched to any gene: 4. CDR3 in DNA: TGTGCCAGCAGCCAAGGACAGGGGAACACCGGGGAGCTGTTTTTT. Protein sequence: CASSQGQGNTGELFF.

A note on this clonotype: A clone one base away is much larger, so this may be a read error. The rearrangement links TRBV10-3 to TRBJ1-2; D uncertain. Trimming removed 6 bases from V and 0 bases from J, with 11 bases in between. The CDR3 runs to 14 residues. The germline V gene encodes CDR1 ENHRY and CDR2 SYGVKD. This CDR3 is CAISPPGPNYGYTF. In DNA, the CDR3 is TGTGCCATCAGCCCCCCCGGTCCTAACTATGGCTACACCTTC.

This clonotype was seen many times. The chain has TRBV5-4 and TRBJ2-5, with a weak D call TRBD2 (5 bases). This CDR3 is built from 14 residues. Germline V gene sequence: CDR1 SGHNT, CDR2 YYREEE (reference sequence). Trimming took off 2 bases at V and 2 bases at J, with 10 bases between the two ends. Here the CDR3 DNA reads TGTGCCAGCAGCTTAGCGGTTTCACAAGAGACCCAGTACTTC. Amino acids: CASSLAVSQETQYF.

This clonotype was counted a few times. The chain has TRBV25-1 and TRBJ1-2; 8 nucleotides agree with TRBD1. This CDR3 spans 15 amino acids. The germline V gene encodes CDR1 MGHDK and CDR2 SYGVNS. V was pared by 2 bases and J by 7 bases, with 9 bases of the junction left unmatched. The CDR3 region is CASSESYSGGSGYTF. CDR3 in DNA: TGTGCCAGCAGTGAAAGTTACTCAGGGGGCAGTGGCTACACCTTC.

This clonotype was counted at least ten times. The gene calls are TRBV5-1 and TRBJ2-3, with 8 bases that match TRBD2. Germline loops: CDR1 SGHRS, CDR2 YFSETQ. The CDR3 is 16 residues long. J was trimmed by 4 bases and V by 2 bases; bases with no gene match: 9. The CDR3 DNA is TGCGCCAGCAGCTTATCGGCGGGAGGAGCCTCAGATACGCAGTATTTT. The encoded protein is CASSLSAGGASDTQYF.

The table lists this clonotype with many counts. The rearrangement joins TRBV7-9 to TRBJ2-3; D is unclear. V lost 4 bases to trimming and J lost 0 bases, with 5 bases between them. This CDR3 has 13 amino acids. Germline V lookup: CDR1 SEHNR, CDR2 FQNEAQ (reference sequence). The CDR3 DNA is TGTGCCAGCAGCTCTTTCAGCACAGATACGCAGTATTTT. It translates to CASSSFSTDTQYF.

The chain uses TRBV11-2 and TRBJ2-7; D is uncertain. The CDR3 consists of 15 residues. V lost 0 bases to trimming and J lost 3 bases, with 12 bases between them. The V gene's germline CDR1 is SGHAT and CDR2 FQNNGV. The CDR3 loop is CASSLESGIDYEQYF. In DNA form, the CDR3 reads TGTGCCAGCAGCTTAGAGTCAGGAATCGACTACGAGCAGTACTTC.

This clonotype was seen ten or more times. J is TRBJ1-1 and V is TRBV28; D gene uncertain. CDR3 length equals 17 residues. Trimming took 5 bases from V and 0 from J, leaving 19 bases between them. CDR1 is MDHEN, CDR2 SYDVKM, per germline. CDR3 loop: CASSLTPVWTVNTEAFF. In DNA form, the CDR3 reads TGTGCCAGCAGTCTAACCCCGGTATGGACGGTGAACACTGAAGCTTTCTTT.

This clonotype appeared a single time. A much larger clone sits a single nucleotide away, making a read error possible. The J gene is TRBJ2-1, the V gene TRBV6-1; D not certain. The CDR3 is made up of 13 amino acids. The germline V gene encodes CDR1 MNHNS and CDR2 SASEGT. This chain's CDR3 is CASSRTGYSEQFF. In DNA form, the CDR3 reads TGTGCCAGCAGCCGGACGGGCTACAGTGAGCAGTTCTTC.

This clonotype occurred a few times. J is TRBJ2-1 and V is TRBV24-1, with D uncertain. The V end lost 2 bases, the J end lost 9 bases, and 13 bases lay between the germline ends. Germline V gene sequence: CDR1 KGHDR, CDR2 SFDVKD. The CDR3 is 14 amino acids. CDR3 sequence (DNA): TGTGCCACCAGTGATTCCTTGTTATCCAGTGAGCAGTTCTTC. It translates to CATSDSLLSSEQFF.